This T cell receptor beta chain was recorded in a study of cytomegalovirus exposure and HLA in healthy donors. The CDR3 sequence is 14 residues long. Trimming removed 3 bases at V and 8 bases at J, with 14 bases between. Germline V CDR1 and CDR2: SGHKS, YYEKEE (reference sequence). Both 60 Vbeta primers and 13 Jbeta primers went into the PCR. Method: immunoSEQ multiplex PCR; TCRdb's copy keeps in-frame clones and lacks some. This sample has roughly 150,000 clones, with over 70% found just once. V and J are TRBV5-5 and TRBJ1-4, with D unresolved. The clonotype comes from a man between 25 and 39 years old in good health and CMV-seronegative. Sequencing used PBMCs. This chain's CDR3 is CASSWSGVNEKLFF. CDR3 bases: TGTGCCAGCAGCTGGAGTGGAGTAAACGAAAAACTGTTTTTT.